This record looks at one T cell receptor beta chain sequence and its context. Profiling relied on immunoSEQ multiplex PCR, and the TCRdb table lists in-frame clones only, not all of them. The sample lists 200,000 or so clones; roughly 76% were seen once. This sample is drawn from a study of blood T cell repertoires in COVID-19. CDR3 size: 16 residues. Germline CDR1 reads LNHDA; CDR2 reads SQIVND (reference sequence). The V gene end was trimmed by 5 bases and the J gene end by 0 bases; junction bases not matched to a gene: 7. V gene TRBV19 combines with J gene TRBJ2-1, with 7 bases fitting TRBD2. The receptor was derived from a human donor in a cohort sampled during active COVID-19. The sequenced sample consisted of peripheral blood. CDR3 residues: CASSSRGGSSYNEQFF. The CDR3 region has the DNA TGTGCCAGTAGTTCGAGGGGCGGGAGCTCCTACAATGAGCAGTTCTTC.